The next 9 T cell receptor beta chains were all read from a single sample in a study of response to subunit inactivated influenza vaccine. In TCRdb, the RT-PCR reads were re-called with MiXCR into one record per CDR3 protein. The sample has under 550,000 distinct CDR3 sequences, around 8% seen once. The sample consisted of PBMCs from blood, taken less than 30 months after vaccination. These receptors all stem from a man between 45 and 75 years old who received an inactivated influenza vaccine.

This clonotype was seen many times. CDR3 region: CASSSTSYSGELFF. The CDR3 nucleotides read TGTGCCAGCAGCTCGACTAGCTATTCCGGGGAGCTGTTTTTT. The J gene is TRBJ2-2, the V gene TRBV7-6; TRBD2 aligns across 7 bases. The junction had 5 bases not matched to a gene; V was cut back by 4 bases and J by 6 bases. Per germline, CDR1 SGHVS and CDR2 FNYEAQ. The CDR3 consists of 14 residues.

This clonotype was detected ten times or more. In nucleotides, the CDR3 is TGTGCCAGCAGCCCTCTGCGGGTGGAGGCCGGGGAGCTGTTTTTT. The encoded protein is CASSPLRVEAGELFF. V and J are TRBV9 and TRBJ2-2, with a tentative D call TRBD2 (5 bases). Trimming removed 4 bases at V and 6 bases at J, with 16 bases between. This CDR3 contains 15 residues. Germline CDR1 reads SGDLS; CDR2 reads YYNGEE. Complete variable domain (other parts from reference TRBV9 and TRBJ2-2): DSGVTQTPKHLITATGQRVTLRCSPRSGDLSVYWYQQSLDQGLQFLIQYYNGEERAKGNILERFSAQQFPDLHSELNLSSLELGDSALYFCASSPLRVEAGELFFGEGSRLTVL.

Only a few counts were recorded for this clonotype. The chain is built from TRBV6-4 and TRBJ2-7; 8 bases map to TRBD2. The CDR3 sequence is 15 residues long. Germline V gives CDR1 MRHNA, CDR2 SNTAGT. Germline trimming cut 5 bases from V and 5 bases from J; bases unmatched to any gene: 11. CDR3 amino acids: CASSPVGRGIDEQYF. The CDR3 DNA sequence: TGTGCCAGCAGTCCTGTCGGGAGGGGGATCGACGAGCAGTACTTC.

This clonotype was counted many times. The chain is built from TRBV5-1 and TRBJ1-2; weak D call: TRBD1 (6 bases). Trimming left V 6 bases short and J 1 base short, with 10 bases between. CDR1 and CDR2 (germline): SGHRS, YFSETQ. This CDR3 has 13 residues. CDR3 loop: CASTAGVNYGYTF. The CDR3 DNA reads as TGCGCCAGCACCGCAGGGGTTAACTATGGCTACACCTTC.

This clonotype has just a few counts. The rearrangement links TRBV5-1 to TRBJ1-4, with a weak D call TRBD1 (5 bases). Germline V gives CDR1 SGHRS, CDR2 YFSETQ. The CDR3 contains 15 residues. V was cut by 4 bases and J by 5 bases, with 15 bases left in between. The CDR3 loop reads CASSLTGRNNEKLFF. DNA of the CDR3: TGCGCCAGCAGCCTAACAGGACGGAACAATGAAAAACTGTTTTTT.

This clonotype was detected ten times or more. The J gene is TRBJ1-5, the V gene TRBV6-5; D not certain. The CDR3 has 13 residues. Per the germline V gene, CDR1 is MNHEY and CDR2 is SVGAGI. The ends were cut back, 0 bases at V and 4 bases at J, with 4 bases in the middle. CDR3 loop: CASSYSSNQPQHF. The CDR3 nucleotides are TGTGCCAGCAGTTACTCTTCTAATCAGCCCCAGCATTTT.

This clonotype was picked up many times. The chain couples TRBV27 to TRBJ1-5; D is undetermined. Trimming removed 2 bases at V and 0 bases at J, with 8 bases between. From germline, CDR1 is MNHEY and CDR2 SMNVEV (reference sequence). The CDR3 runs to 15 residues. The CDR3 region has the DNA TGTGCCAGCAGTTTAGGAATTTATAGCAATCAGCCCCAGCATTTT. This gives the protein CASSLGIYSNQPQHF.

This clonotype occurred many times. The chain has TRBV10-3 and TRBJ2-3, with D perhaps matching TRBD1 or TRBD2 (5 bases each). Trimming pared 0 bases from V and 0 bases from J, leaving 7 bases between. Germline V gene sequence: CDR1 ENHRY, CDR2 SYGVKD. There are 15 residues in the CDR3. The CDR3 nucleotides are TGTGCCATCAGTGAGTCGAGGGGTAGCACAGATACGCAGTATTTT. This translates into CAISESRGSTDTQYF.

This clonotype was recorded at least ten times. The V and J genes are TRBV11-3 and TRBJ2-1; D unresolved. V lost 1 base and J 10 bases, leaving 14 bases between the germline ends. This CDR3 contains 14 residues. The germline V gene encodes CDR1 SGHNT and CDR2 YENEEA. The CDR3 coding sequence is TGTGCCAGCAGCTTAGGGTCCCAGGTGCCAGAGCAGTTCTTC. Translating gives CASSLGSQVPEQFF.